A selection of T cell receptor beta chains follows, all from one sample in a study of blood T cell repertoires in COVID-19. The method was immunoSEQ multiplex PCR; TCRdb's version includes in-frame clones alone and lacks a portion of them. Of 99,000 or so clones in the sample, over 80% were seen once. Input material: peripheral blood. These receptors originate from a man in his 70s with active or convalescent COVID-19. Both conserved end residues are part of each CDR3. A D gene is named only where the DNA matches it firmly. Some rows have no size entry. The others give once, few or many, or a class for an expanded clone.

>TRBV18|.|TRBJ1-3|.
CASSPLGQNSGNTIYF
TGTGCCAGCTCACCACTTGGACAGAACTCTGGAAACACCATATATTTT
>TRBV6-5|.|TRBJ1-3|.
CASSITGQGNTIYF
TGTGCCAGCAGTATCACGGGACAAGGAAACACCATATATTTT
>TRBV7-2|.|TRBJ2-1|TRBD2
CASSLVGTSGANEQFF
TGTGCCAGCAGCTTAGTAGGGACTAGCGGGGCCAATGAGCAGTTCTTC
>TRBV18|.|TRBJ2-1|TRBD1
CASSPTGAVNEQFF
TGTGCCAGCTCTCCAACAGGGGCGGTTAATGAGCAGTTCTTC
>TRBV2|.|TRBJ2-3|.
CASSVIGGAGDTQYF
TGTGCCAGCAGTGTAATTGGAGGGGCAGGAGATACGCAGTATTTT
>TRBV30|.|TRBJ1-1|.
CAWSGQVGTEAFF
TGTGCCTGGAGTGGTCAGGTAGGCACTGAAGCTTTCTTT
>TRBV6-6|.|TRBJ2-2|TRBD2
CASSHGTSGGRYTGELFF
TGTGCCAGCAGTCACGGGACTAGCGGGGGGAGGTACACCGGGGAGCTGTTTTTT
>TRBV3-1/TRBV3-2|.|TRBJ2-2|.
CASSQSDTGELFF
TGTGCCAGCAGCCAATCGGACACCGGGGAGCTGTTTTTT
>TRBV5-1|.|TRBJ2-5|.
CASSAGTHQETQYF
TGCGCCAGCAGCGCGGGGACTCATCAAGAGACCCAGTACTTC
>TRBV7-2|.|TRBJ2-1|TRBD2
CASSLGLAGLSYNEQFF
TGTGCCAGCAGCCTGGGACTAGCGGGTCTCTCTTACAATGAGCAGTTCTTC
>TRBV6-2/TRBV6-3|few|TRBJ2-7|.
CASSYGTRSYEQYF
TGTGCCAGCAGTTACGGGACAAGGTCCTACGAGCAGTACTTC
>TRBV5-4|few|TRBJ2-1|.
CASSLSSYSYNEQFF
TGTGCCAGCAGCTTGTCGTCTTACTCCTACAATGAGCAGTTCTTC
>TRBV7-2|few|TRBJ1-4|.
CASTPGEKLFF
TGTGCCAGCACCCCGGGTGAAAAACTGTTTTTT
>TRBV18|.|TRBJ1-2|.
CASSPAGYGYTF
TGTGCCAGCTCACCAGCGGGCTATGGCTACACCTTC
>TRBV30|.|TRBJ1-2|.
CAWSLVGANYGYTF
TGTGCCTGGAGTCTGGTGGGCGCTAACTATGGCTACACCTTC
>TRBV5-1|once|TRBJ2-3|TRBD2
CASSLGSGGDTQYF
TGCGCCAGCAGCTTGGGCAGCGGGGGGGATACGCAGTATTTT
>TRBV5-4|.|TRBJ2-7|TRBD1
CASSQGTDYEQYF
TGTGCCAGCAGCCAAGGGACAGACTACGAGCAGTACTTC
>TRBV5-1|.|TRBJ1-2|.
CASSLDGGAPYGYTF
TGCGCCAGCAGCTTGGATGGGGGGGCCCCCTATGGCTACACCTTC
>TRBV2|once|TRBJ2-7|TRBD2
CASTNSGGSYEQYF
TGTGCCAGCACTAACAGCGGGGGCTCCTACGAGCAGTACTTC
>TRBV29-1|once|TRBJ2-1|.
CSVRGSVTVYNNEQFF
TGCAGCGTGAGAGGGTCCGTAACAGTCTACAACAATGAGCAGTTCTTC
>TRBV16|.|TRBJ2-7|.
CASSRQGFNEQYF
TGTGCCAGCAGCCGGCAGGGGTTCAACGAGCAGTACTTC
>TRBV2|.|TRBJ2-3|TRBD2
CASRVAGGTDTQYF
TGTGCCAGCAGGGTAGCGGGGGGCACAGATACGCAGTATTTT
>TRBV19|.|TRBJ2-1|.
CASSWTAGAKHNEQFF
TGTGCCAGTAGTTGGACGGCGGGGGCAAAGCACAATGAGCAGTTCTTC
>TRBV2|few|TRBJ1-5|TRBD1
CASSGPTGAQPQHF
TGTGCCAGCAGTGGCCCGACAGGGGCCCAGCCCCAGCATTTT
>TRBV6-1|.|TRBJ1-2|.
CASSEADTPNYGYTF
TGTGCCAGCAGTGAAGCTGACACCCCCAACTATGGCTACACCTTC
>TRBV6-5|.|TRBJ1-1|TRBD1
CASRKQGALNTEAFF
TGTGCCAGCAGGAAACAGGGGGCTTTGAACACTGAAGCTTTCTTT
>TRBV5-1|.|TRBJ2-5|.
CASSLGMGQPNQETQYF
TGCGCCAGCAGCTTGGGAATGGGGCAGCCGAACCAAGAGACCCAGTACTTC
>TRBV7-6|.|TRBJ1-6|.
CASSLASTQTNSPLHF
TGTGCCAGCAGCTTAGCGTCGACACAGACTAATTCACCCCTCCACTTT
>TRBV6-5|.|TRBJ1-2|.
CASSTGYDYGYTF
TGTGCCAGCAGTACAGGGTACGACTATGGCTACACCTTC
>TRBV7-9|.|TRBJ2-3|.
CASSLRAGGAVDTQYF
TGTGCCAGCAGCTTAAGGGCTGGGGGCGCGGTGGATACGCAGTATTTT
>TRBV6-2/TRBV6-3|.|TRBJ2-5|TRBD2
CASSYLGGTQETQYF
TGTGCCAGCAGTTATTTGGGGGGGACCCAAGAGACCCAGTACTTC
>TRBV30|few|TRBJ1-6|TRBD1
CAGGQYNSPLHF
TGTGCCGGGGGACAGTATAATTCACCCCTCCACTTT
>TRBV30|.|TRBJ2-5|TRBD2
CAWNTGLAGEQETQYF
TGTGCCTGGAATACCGGACTAGCGGGGGAACAAGAGACCCAGTACTTC
>TRBV19|.|TRBJ2-7|TRBD1
CRGGTGETYEQYF
TGCCGGGGAGGGACAGGGGAGACCTACGAGCAGTACTTC
>TRBV28|.|TRBJ2-7|TRBD2
CASSDLTSGGGYEQYF
TGTGCCAGCAGCGACCTGACTAGCGGGGGCGGGTACGAGCAGTACTTC
>TRBV7-2|.|TRBJ2-3|TRBD2
CASMSGLAVTDTQYF
TGTGCCAGCATGTCGGGACTAGCGGTCACAGATACGCAGTATTTT
>TRBV18|.|TRBJ1-1|TRBD1
CASSQVTGGRTEAFF
TGTGCCAGCTCGCAAGTTACAGGGGGCAGAACTGAAGCTTTCTTT
>TRBV24-1|.|TRBJ2-7|TRBD2
CATRLAGGPYEQYF
TGTGCCACCAGGTTAGCGGGGGGGCCCTACGAGCAGTACTTC
>TRBV5-1|.|TRBJ2-3|TRBD2
CASTSTSGGADTQYF
TGCGCCAGCACCTCGACTAGCGGGGGGGCTGATACGCAGTATTTT
>TRBV18|few|TRBJ2-3|TRBD1
CASSPGQTLTDTQYF
TGTGCCAGCTCACCGGGACAGACTCTCACAGATACGCAGTATTTT
>TRBV6-1|.|TRBJ1-2|.
CASSVGASGQSGYGYTF
TGTGCCAGCAGTGTTGGGGCGTCGGGTCAAAGTGGCTATGGCTACACCTTC
>TRBV6-5|once|TRBJ2-3|TRBD2
CASTGGPNTDTQYF
TGTGCCAGCACGGGGGGGCCTAACACAGATACGCAGTATTTT
>TRBV7-3|.|TRBJ2-2|.
CASSLMQGGSGELFF
TGTGCCAGCAGCTTAATGCAGGGAGGATCCGGGGAGCTGTTTTTT
>TRBV2|.|TRBJ2-7|.
CASNLVAGYEQYF
TGTGCCAGCAATTTGGTTGCGGGATACGAGCAGTACTTC
>TRBV7-2|.|TRBJ2-3|.
CASNLAPGGDTQYF
TGTGCCAGCAACTTAGCCCCAGGGGGGGATACGCAGTATTTT
>TRBV4-1|.|TRBJ2-3|.
CASSQISGALTDTQYF
TGCGCCAGCAGCCAAATCTCAGGGGCCCTCACAGATACGCAGTATTTT
>TRBV30|.|TRBJ1-6|.
CAWSGQKSYNSPLHF
TGTGCCTGGAGTGGACAGAAATCCTATAATTCACCCCTCCACTTT
>TRBV11-3|.|TRBJ2-3|.
CASSLRGTDTQYF
TGTGCCAGCAGCCTGAGGGGGACAGATACGCAGTATTTT
>TRBV19|few|TRBJ2-4|.
CASSTDRKNIQYF
TGTGCCAGTAGTACGGACAGAAAAAACATTCAGTACTTC
>TRBV27|.|TRBJ2-7|TRBD1
CASSLLGTGMTHEQYF
TGTGCCAGCAGTTTACTTGGGACAGGAATGACCCACGAGCAGTACTTC
>TRBV9|.|TRBJ2-2|.
CASSGLQDNIPTGELFF
TGTGCCAGCAGCGGGCTACAGGACAACATACCTACCGGGGAGCTGTTTTTT
>TRBV6-5|.|TRBJ2-2|.
CASSSDRTGELFF
TGTGCCAGCAGCTCAGACAGAACCGGGGAGCTGTTTTTT
>TRBV5-1|.|TRBJ1-2|.
CASSLTPGLYGYTF
TGCGCCAGCAGCTTGACGCCAGGGCTCTATGGCTACACCTTC
>TRBV7-9|.|TRBJ2-5|TRBD2
CASSPGTSGGGQETQYF
TGTGCCAGCAGCCCCGGGACTAGCGGGGGGGGTCAAGAGACCCAGTACTTC
>TRBV7-2|.|TRBJ2-3|.
CASSLERYITDTQYF
TGTGCCAGCAGCTTAGAGCGGTATATCACAGATACGCAGTATTTT
>TRBV15|.|TRBJ1-2|.
CATSRDRVTYTF
TGTGCCACCAGCAGAGATCGGGTTACCTACACCTTC
>TRBV6-5|once|TRBJ2-7|TRBD2
CASGGGYSYEQYF
TGTGCCAGCGGCGGGGGGTACTCCTACGAGCAGTACTTC
>TRBV3-1/TRBV3-2|.|TRBJ2-7|TRBD2
CASSRRLAGDYEQYF
TGTGCCAGCAGCCGCCGACTAGCGGGGGACTACGAGCAGTACTTC